The rows below give T cell receptor beta chains drawn from one sample of a study of cytomegalovirus exposure and HLA in healthy donors. Measured with immunoSEQ multiplex PCR; TCRdb has only the in-frame clones, and not every one. In the table there are roughly 130,000 clones, around 77% of which are singletons. The sequencing sample was made of PBMCs. Receptor source: a man aged 25-45 years in good health and CMV-seronegative. Each CDR3 is given with its conserved first and last residue. Each record gives: CDR3 protein, CDR3 DNA, D gene, J gene, clone size, V gene. The D gene is left open where the match is weak. Only part of the rows carry a size: once, few, many, or a class if the clone is expanded.

CASSNNRGRYTEAFF,TGTGCCAGCAGCAATAACAGGGGGCGGTACACTGAAGCTTTCTTT,TRBD1,TRBJ1-1,NA,TRBV5-6
CASSLEQGIGDETQYF,TGTGCCAGCAGCTTGGAACAGGGGATAGGTGACGAGACCCAGTACTTC,TRBD1,TRBJ2-5,few,TRBV5-4
CASTGTGGTEAFF,TGTGCCAGCACTGGTACAGGGGGCACTGAAGCTTTCTTT,TRBD1,TRBJ1-1,NA,TRBV2
CASSMAQQGRNTEAFF,TGTGCCAGTAGTATGGCCCAACAGGGACGGAACACTGAAGCTTTCTTT,NA,TRBJ1-1,once,TRBV19
CASSPRLAGGLNTGELFF,TGCGCCAGCAGCCCCAGACTAGCGGGAGGGCTCAACACCGGGGAGCTGTTTTTT,TRBD2,TRBJ2-2,once,TRBV4-1
CASRGWSSYEQYF,TGTGCCAGCCGGGGTTGGAGCTCCTACGAGCAGTACTTC,NA,TRBJ2-7,few,TRBV7-2
CASFPGGTQPQHF,TGTGCCAGCTTCCCGGGGGGGACTCAGCCCCAGCATTTT,NA,TRBJ1-5,NA,TRBV7-2
CASSLWDRGYEQYF,TGTGCCAGCTCCCTGTGGGACAGGGGCTACGAGCAGTACTTC,TRBD1,TRBJ2-7,NA,TRBV6-1
CASSRRDGQGYGYTF,TGCGCCAGCAGCCGAAGGGACGGACAGGGCTATGGCTACACCTTC,TRBD1,TRBJ1-2,NA,TRBV4-1
CASSIGQAFYF,TGTGCCAGCTCGATCGGACAGGCCTTTTACTTC,TRBD1,TRBJ2-7,NA,TRBV18
CASSLWDRGVSTNEKLFF,TGTGCCAGCAGTCTCTGGGACCGGGGGGTTTCAACTAATGAAAAACTGTTTTTT,NA,TRBJ1-4,NA,TRBV28
CASSHSWGGPSQETQYF,TGCGCCAGCAGCCATTCTTGGGGGGGGCCGAGCCAAGAGACCCAGTACTTC,NA,TRBJ2-5,NA,TRBV4-1
CAGGSGANVLTF,TGTGCCGGGGGGTCGGGGGCCAACGTCCTGACTTTC,NA,TRBJ2-6,NA,TRBV28
CASSYYRVAETQYF,TGTGCCAGCAGTTACTACAGGGTTGCAGAGACCCAGTACTTC,NA,TRBJ2-5,NA,TRBV6-6
CASKIGAGSYNEQFF,TGTGCCAGCAAGATAGGGGCTGGCTCCTACAATGAGCAGTTCTTC,NA,TRBJ2-1,NA,TRBV27
CASSPLRENTEAFF,TGTGCCAGCAGTCCACTCCGGGAGAACACTGAAGCTTTCTTT,NA,TRBJ1-1,NA,TRBV6-6
CASSPTAKETQYF,TGTGCCAGCTCACCAACAGCTAAAGAGACCCAGTACTTC,NA,TRBJ2-5,NA,TRBV18
CATSRTSTSPEQYF,TGTGCCACCAGCCGGACTAGCACGAGCCCCGAGCAGTACTTC,TRBD2,TRBJ2-7,NA,TRBV6-4
CASSQTRGSTNTGELFF,TGTGCCAGCAGCCAAACGCGGGGATCCACGAACACCGGGGAGCTGTTTTTT,NA,TRBJ2-2,NA,TRBV27
CASSAQGQNYGYTF,TGCGCCAGCAGCGCGCAGGGACAGAACTATGGCTACACCTTC,TRBD1,TRBJ1-2,NA,TRBV5-1
CASSGGIESPLHF,TGTGCCAGCAGTGGAGGGATCGAATCACCCCTCCACTTT,NA,TRBJ1-6,NA,TRBV6-5
CASSLVETGMWGYTF,TGTGCCAGCAGCTTAGTAGAGACAGGGATGTGGGGCTACACCTTC,TRBD1,TRBJ1-2,NA,TRBV7-2
CASSFYLLAGRGEQFF,TGTGCCAGCAGCTTCTACTTACTAGCGGGACGAGGCGAGCAGTTCTTC,TRBD2,TRBJ2-1,NA,TRBV7-6
CASSLAFDQPQHF,TGTGCCAGCAGCTTGGCCTTCGATCAGCCCCAGCATTTT,NA,TRBJ1-5,NA,TRBV5-6
CASSFGGVVYEQYF,TGTGCCAGCAGCTTCGGGGGAGTCGTCTACGAGCAGTACTTC,NA,TRBJ2-7,NA,TRBV5-4
CAISERQGTNEKLFF,TGTGCCATCAGTGAGCGACAGGGGACTAATGAAAAACTGTTTTTT,TRBD1,TRBJ1-4,NA,TRBV10-3
CASSPGQLYGYTF,TGTGCCAGCAGCCCTGGACAGCTATATGGCTACACCTTC,NA,TRBJ1-2,few,TRBV6-5
CASSRQGYGYTF,TGTGCCAGCAGTCGACAGGGATATGGCTACACCTTC,TRBD1,TRBJ1-2,NA,TRBV27
CASSRGTGGTNYGYTF,TGTGCCAGCAGCAGAGGGACAGGGGGAACTAACTATGGCTACACCTTC,TRBD1,TRBJ1-2,NA,TRBV5-6
CASSSGTPYEQYF,TGTGCCAGCAGTAGCGGGACCCCCTACGAGCAGTACTTC,TRBD2,TRBJ2-7,once,TRBV28
CASSDPGERGYTF,TGCGCCAGCAGCGATCCGGGTGAGAGGGGCTACACCTTC,NA,TRBJ1-2,NA,TRBV5-1
CASSPGGYRVGTEAFF,TGCGCCAGCAGCCCGGGGGGGTACAGGGTAGGAACTGAAGCTTTCTTT,NA,TRBJ1-1,NA,TRBV5-1
CASNRRGPRETQYF,TGTGCCAGCAACCGACGAGGGCCGCGGGAGACCCAGTACTTC,NA,TRBJ2-5,once,TRBV7-2
CASNFVLSETQYF,TGTGCCAGCAACTTCGTACTCTCAGAGACCCAGTACTTC,NA,TRBJ2-5,NA,TRBV6-6
CASSRDRAGTGELFF,TGCGCCAGCAGCCGGGACAGGGCGGGCACCGGGGAGCTGTTTTTT,TRBD1,TRBJ2-2,NA,TRBV5-1
CASSYSMGHLNTEAFF,TGTGCCAGCAGTTACTCGATGGGACACCTGAACACTGAAGCTTTCTTT,NA,TRBJ1-1,once,TRBV6-5
CAISDTRGQNQPQHF,TGTGCCATCAGTGATACCAGGGGACAGAATCAGCCCCAGCATTTT,TRBD1,TRBJ1-5,few,TRBV10-3
CASSKAQEDDTDTQYF,TGTGCCAGCAGCAAAGCCCAGGAGGACGACACAGATACGCAGTATTTT,NA,TRBJ2-3,NA,TRBV21-1
CASSSNGGRGSYEQYF,TGTGCCAGCAGTTCAAACGGCGGGAGAGGCTCCTACGAGCAGTACTTC,TRBD2,TRBJ2-7,NA,TRBV27
CASNRLGGSNQPQHF,TGCGCCAGCAACCGACTGGGAGGGAGCAATCAGCCCCAGCATTTT,NA,TRBJ1-5,NA,TRBV23-1
CASSLARVGLAYQETQYF,TGTGCCAGCAGCTTAGCAAGGGTGGGACTAGCGTACCAAGAGACCCAGTACTTC,TRBD2,TRBJ2-5,NA,TRBV7-2
CASSYGPTGGEKLFF,TGTGCCAGCAGTTACGGACCGACAGGGGGGGAAAAACTGTTTTTT,TRBD1,TRBJ1-4,NA,TRBV6-5
CASSLEAGGAETQYF,TGCGCCAGCAGCTTGGAGGCGGGAGGAGCAGAGACCCAGTACTTC,TRBD2,TRBJ2-5,NA,TRBV5-1
CASSHTGVLAEAFF,TGTGCCAGCAGCCATACGGGAGTTTTAGCTGAAGCTTTCTTT,NA,TRBJ1-1,NA,TRBV7-8
CASSQDQVGLAGVQETQYF,TGTGCCAGCAGCCAAGATCAGGTGGGGCTAGCGGGGGTCCAAGAGACCCAGTACTTC,TRBD2,TRBJ2-5,NA,TRBV4-2
CASSSGLAGKTQYF,TGTGCCAGCAGCTCCGGACTAGCGGGAAAGACGCAGTATTTT,TRBD2,TRBJ2-3,NA,TRBV11-2
CASSSQGIYEQYF,TGTGCCAGTAGTAGCCAGGGAATCTACGAGCAGTACTTC,NA,TRBJ2-7,NA,TRBV19
CASSLRGARTGELFF,TGTGCCAGCAGCTTACGGGGGGCTAGGACCGGGGAGCTGTTTTTT,NA,TRBJ2-2,NA,TRBV7-3
CASRVISGGPDTQYF,TGCGCCAGCAGAGTTATTAGCGGGGGTCCAGATACGCAGTATTTT,TRBD2,TRBJ2-3,NA,TRBV5-1
CASSEKNSGSYEQYF,TGTGCCAGCAGTGAAAAGAATAGCGGGAGTTACGAGCAGTACTTC,TRBD2,TRBJ2-7,few,TRBV6-1
CASSFIVGAGELFF,TGTGCCAGCAGCTTTATAGTCGGGGCCGGGGAGCTGTTTTTT,NA,TRBJ2-2,NA,TRBV11-1
CASSLFPGQFMNTEAFF,TGTGCCAGCAGTTTATTCCCGGGACAGTTCATGAACACTGAAGCTTTCTTT,TRBD1,TRBJ1-1,NA,TRBV27